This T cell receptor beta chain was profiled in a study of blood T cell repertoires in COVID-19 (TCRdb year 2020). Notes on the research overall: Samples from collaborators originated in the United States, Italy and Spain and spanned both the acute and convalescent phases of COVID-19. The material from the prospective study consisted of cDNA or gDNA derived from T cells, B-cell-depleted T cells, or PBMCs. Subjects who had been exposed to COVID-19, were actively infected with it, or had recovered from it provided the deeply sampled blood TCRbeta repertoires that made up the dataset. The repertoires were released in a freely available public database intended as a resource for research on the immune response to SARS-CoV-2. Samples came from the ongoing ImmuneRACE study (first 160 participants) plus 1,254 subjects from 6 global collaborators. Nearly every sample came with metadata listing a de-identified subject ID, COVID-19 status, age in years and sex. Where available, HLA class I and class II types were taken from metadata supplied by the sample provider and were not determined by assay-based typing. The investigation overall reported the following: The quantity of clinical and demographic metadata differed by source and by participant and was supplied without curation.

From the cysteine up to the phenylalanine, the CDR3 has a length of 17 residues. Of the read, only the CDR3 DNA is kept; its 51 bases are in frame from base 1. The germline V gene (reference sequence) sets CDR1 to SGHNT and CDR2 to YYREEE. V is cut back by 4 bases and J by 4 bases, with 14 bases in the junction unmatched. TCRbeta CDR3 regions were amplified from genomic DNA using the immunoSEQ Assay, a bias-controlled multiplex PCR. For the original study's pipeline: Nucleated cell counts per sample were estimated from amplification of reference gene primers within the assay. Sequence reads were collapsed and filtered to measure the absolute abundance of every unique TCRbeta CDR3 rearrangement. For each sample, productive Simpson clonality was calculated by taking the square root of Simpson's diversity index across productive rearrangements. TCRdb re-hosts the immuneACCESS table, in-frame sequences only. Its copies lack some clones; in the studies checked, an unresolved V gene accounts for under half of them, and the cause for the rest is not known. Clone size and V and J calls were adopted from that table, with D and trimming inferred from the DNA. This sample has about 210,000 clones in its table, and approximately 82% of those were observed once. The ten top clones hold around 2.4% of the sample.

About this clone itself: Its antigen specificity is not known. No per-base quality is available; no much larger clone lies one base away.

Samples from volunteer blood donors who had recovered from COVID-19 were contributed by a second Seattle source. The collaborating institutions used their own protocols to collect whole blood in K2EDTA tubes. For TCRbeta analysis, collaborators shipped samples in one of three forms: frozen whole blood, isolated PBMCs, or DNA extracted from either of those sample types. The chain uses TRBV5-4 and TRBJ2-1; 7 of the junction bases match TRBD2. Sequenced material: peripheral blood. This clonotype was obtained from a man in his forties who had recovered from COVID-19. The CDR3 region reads CASSQSLAGEVYNEQFF. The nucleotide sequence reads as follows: TGTGCCAGCAGCCAAAGTTTGGCGGGAGAAGTTTACAATGAGCAGTTCTTC.